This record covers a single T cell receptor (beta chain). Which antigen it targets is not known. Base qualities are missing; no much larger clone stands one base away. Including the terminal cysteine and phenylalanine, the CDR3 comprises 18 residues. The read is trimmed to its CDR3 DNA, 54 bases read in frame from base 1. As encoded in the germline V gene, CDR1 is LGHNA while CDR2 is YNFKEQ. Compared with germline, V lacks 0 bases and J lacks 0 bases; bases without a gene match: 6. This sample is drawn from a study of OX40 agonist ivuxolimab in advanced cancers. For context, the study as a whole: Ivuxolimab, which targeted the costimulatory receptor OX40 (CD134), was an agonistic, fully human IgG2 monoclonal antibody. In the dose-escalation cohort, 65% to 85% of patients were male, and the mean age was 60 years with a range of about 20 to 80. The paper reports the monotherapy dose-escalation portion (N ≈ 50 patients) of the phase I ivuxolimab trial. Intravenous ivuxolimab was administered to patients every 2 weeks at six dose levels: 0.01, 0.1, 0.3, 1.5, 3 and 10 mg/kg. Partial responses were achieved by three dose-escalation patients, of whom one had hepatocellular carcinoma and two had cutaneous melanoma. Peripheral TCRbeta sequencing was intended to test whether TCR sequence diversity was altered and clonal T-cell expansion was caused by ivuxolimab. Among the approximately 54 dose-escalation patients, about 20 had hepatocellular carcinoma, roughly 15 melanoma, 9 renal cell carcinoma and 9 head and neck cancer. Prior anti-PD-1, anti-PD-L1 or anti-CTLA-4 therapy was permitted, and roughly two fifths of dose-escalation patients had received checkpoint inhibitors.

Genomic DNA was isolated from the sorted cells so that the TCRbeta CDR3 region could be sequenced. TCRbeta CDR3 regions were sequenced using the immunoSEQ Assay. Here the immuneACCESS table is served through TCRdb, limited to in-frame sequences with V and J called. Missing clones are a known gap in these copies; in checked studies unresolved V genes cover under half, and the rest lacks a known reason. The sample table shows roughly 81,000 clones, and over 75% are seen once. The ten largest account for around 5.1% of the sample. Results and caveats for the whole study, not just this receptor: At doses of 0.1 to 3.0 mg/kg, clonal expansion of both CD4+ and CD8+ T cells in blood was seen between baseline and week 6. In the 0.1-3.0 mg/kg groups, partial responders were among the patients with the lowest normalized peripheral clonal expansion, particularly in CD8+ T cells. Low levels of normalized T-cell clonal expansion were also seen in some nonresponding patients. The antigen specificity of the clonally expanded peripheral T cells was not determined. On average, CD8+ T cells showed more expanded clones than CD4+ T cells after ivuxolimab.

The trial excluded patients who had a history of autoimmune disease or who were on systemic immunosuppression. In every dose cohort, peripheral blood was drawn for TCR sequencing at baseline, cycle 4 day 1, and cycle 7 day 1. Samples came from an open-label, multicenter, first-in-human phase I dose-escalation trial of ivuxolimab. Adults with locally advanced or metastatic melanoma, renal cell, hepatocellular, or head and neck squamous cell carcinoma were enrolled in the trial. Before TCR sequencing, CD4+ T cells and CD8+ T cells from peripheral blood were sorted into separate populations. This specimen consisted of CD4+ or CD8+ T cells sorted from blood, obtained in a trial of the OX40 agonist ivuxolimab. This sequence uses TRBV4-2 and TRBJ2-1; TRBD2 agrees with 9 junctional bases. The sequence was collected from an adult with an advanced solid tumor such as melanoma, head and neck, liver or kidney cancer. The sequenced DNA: TGTGCCAGCAGCCAAGAGCCTAGCGGGGCCCGCTCCTACAATGAGCAGTTCTTC. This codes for CASSQEPSGARSYNEQFF.